This TCR beta chain appears in the sequencing data of a study of shared clonotypes between healthy human individuals. General study results and limits: There were few donors, and this limited the genetic and exposure-history diversity represented. Compared with clonotypes that all four donors shared, non-shared clonotypes had lower generation probabilities.

Germline CDR1 is SGHRS and CDR2 is YFSETQ. The CDR3 extends over 18 amino acids. The junction had 8 bases not matched to a gene; V was cut back by 0 bases and J by 0 bases. Measured with immunoSEQ multiplex PCR; TCRdb has only the in-frame clones, and not every one. This sample has about 2.4 million clones, with just over 90% found just once. As regards this clone: What it binds is unknown.

The specimen was naive CD4+ T cells sorted from blood. Subset described: CD45RA+ positively selected. The chain joins TRBV5-1 to TRBJ2-3; TRBD2 matches at 9 bases. The source of this sequence is a man aged 18 to 30 in good health. The CDR3 loop reads CASSLGISGGYSTDTQYF. CDR3 in DNA: TGCGCCAGCAGCTTGGGAATTAGCGGGGGCTACAGCACAGATACGCAGTATTTT.